Below, 18 T cell receptor beta chains from the same sample are listed, as sequenced in a study of blood T cell repertoires in COVID-19. Repertoires were generated with immunoSEQ multiplex PCR, while TCRdb's copy carries only in-frame clones and drops some. The data show 150,000 to 200,000 clones, 80% seen once. The sequenced sample was peripheral blood. These receptors all come from a man between 60 and 70 years old with acute or convalescent COVID-19.

The rearrangement uses TRBV6-6 and TRBJ1-6; 8 bases are a match to TRBD1. The CDR3 runs to 16 residues. In germline, CDR1 is MNHNY, CDR2 SVGAGI (reference sequence). V lost 5 bases, J lost 7 bases, and 10 bases stayed unmatched. The CDR3 sequence: CASSATGALTNSPLHF. The CDR3 DNA reads as TGTGCCAGCAGTGCGACAGGGGCCCTCACCAATTCACCCCTCCACTTT.

The chain combines TRBV14 with TRBJ2-7; D possibly corresponds to TRBD1 (5 bases). CDR1 and CDR2 from the germline V gene are SGHDN and FVKESK. Between the trimmed V and J ends, which lost 4 bases and 3 bases, there was a span of 16 bases. The CDR3 has 15 amino acids. The CDR3 here is CASSLDIGTFYEQYF. The DNA for the CDR3 is TGTGCCAGCAGCCTGGACATCGGTACGTTCTACGAGCAGTACTTC.

The genes are TRBV24-1 and TRBJ1-5, with a possible D match to TRBD1 (6 bases). V gave up 6 bases and J gave up 7 bases, with 15 bases separating them. Germline CDR1 KGHDR, CDR2 SFDVKD. CDR3 length equals 14 residues. The CDR3 nucleotides are TGTGCCACCAGTTTTATCTCGGGGGGCCAGCCCCAGCATTTT. Amino acids: CATSFISGGQPQHF.

The chain recombines TRBV12-3 or TRBV12-4 with TRBJ2-1; no reliable D call. The CDR3 spans 12 residues. V lost 7 bases and J 6 bases, leaving 10 bases between the germline ends. The CDR3 sequence: CASTSSRNEQFF. CDR3 bases: TGTGCCAGCACATCGTCGCGCAATGAGCAGTTCTTC.

V usage is TRBV6-2 or TRBV6-3 and J usage is TRBJ1-5; TRBD1 agrees at 8 bases. Germline CDR1 MNHEY, CDR2 SVGEGT. V was clipped by 5 bases and J by 7 bases; unmatched bases: 19. The CDR3 has 18 amino acids. The CDR3 protein is CASSGRGRTEPGGQPQHF. The CDR3 bases are TGTGCCAGCAGTGGCAGGGGGCGCACTGAGCCTGGAGGGCAGCCCCAGCATTTT.

This rearrangement joins TRBV6-5 to TRBJ1-1, with D possibly TRBD1 on 6 matching bases. The germline CDR1 and CDR2 sequences are MNHEY and SVGAGI. Trimming removed 1 base from V and 5 bases from J, with 8 bases in between. CDR3 size: 13 residues. The CDR3 sequence: CASSYFQGTEAFF. The CDR3 nucleotides are TGTGCCAGCAGTTACTTCCAGGGGACTGAAGCTTTCTTT.

The chain uses TRBV7-8 and TRBJ2-1; TRBD2 might be the D (7 bases). Deletions cut 7 bases from V and 2 bases from J, with 12 bases between. The CDR3 runs 14 residues. The germline V gene has CDR1 SGHVS and CDR2 FQNEAQ. The CDR3 loop reads CASTLGGPYNEQFF. DNA of the CDR3: TGTGCCAGCACCCTGGGGGGGCCCTACAATGAGCAGTTCTTC.

This clone came up a few times. The chain joins TRBV28 to TRBJ1-2; 12 bases align to TRBD1. The V and J ends lost 1 base and 7 bases, in that order; junction bases with no gene match: 10. CDR3 size: 17 residues. CDR1 and CDR2 from the germline V gene are MDHEN and SYDVKM. CDR3 coding DNA: TGTGCCAGCAGTTTATCGACCGGGACAGGGGGCGCGGGTGGCTACACCTTC. The encoded protein is CASSLSTGTGGAGGYTF.

The V gene is TRBV29-1, the J gene TRBJ1-4; D gene uncertain. V dropped 7 bases and J dropped 6 bases, with 15 bases sitting between them. The germline gives CDR1 SQVTM, CDR2 ANQGSEA. The CDR3 extends over 13 amino acids. The CDR3 DNA reads TGCAGCGCGACTACTACGGGTGATGAAAAACTGTTTTTT. Translation: CSATTTGDEKLFF. The variable domain in full, completed from reference TRBV29-1 and TRBJ1-4, reads SAVISQKPSRDICQRGTSLTIQCQVDSQVTMMFWYRQQPGQSLTLIATANQGSEATYESGFVIDKFPISRPNLTFSTLTVSNMSPEDSSIYLCSATTTGDEKLFFGSGTQLSVL.

The genes are TRBV6-2 or TRBV6-3 and TRBJ1-1; unclear D gene. Germline-derived CDR1 and CDR2 are MNHEY and SVGEGT. The CDR3 runs to 12 residues. V lost 6 bases, J lost 4 bases, and 9 bases lay in between. CDR3 loop: CASSREPTEAFF. Written as DNA, the CDR3 is TGTGCCAGCAGCCGAGAACCCACTGAAGCTTTCTTT.

The sample holds one count of this clone. The CDR3: CASSVRAGEEQYF. The CDR3 region has the DNA TGTGCCAGCAGCGTTCGAGCGGGAGAAGAGCAGTACTTC. V gene TRBV9 combines with J gene TRBJ2-7, with 8 nucleotides matching TRBD2. Germline trimming cut 2 bases from V and 7 bases from J; bases unmatched to any gene: 5. Germline V gene lookup returns CDR1 SGDLS and CDR2 YYNGEE. CDR3 length: 13 amino acids.

V gene TRBV6-1 combines with J gene TRBJ2-7; 9 nucleotides line up with TRBD1. Germline V gene data show CDR1 as MNHNS and CDR2 as SASEGT. This CDR3 is built from 14 residues. Unmatched junction bases numbered 3, after V lost 3 bases and J lost 3 bases. The CDR3 spells CASSDLGQGYEQYF. The CDR3 DNA sequence: TGTGCCAGCAGTGACCTGGGACAGGGCTACGAGCAGTACTTC.

In this sample, this clone turned up once. The genes are TRBV19 and TRBJ2-7; TRBD2 might be the D (7 bases). From germline, CDR1 is LNHDA and CDR2 SQIVND (reference sequence). The CDR3 consists of 15 residues. V lost 5 bases, J lost 4 bases, and 18 bases lay in between. The CDR3 here is CASSLRGRETYEQYF. In nucleotides, the CDR3 is TGTGCCAGTAGTCTCCGGGGGCGGGAGACGTACGAGCAGTACTTC.

The chain couples TRBV4-2 to TRBJ1-2, with D perhaps TRBD1 (5 bases). The CDR3 has 15 residues. Germline-derived CDR1 and CDR2 are LGHNA and YNFKEQ. The V end lost 0 bases, the J end lost 7 bases, and 15 bases lay between the germline ends. CDR3 protein: CASSQEYGGGGGYTF. CDR3 sequence (DNA): TGTGCCAGCAGCCAAGAGTACGGGGGTGGGGGTGGCTACACCTTC.

For this clone: At one end, the junction sequence differs from germline, possibly due to a read error. The chain employs TRBV6-5 and TRBJ1-1, with 8 positions matching TRBD1. This CDR3 contains 13 residues. The germline V gene encodes CDR1 MNHEY and CDR2 SVGAGI. The CDR3 DNA sequence: TGTGCCAGCAGTGACTCAGGGGGCTCAGGAGCTTTCTTT. Its protein is CASSDSGGSGAFF.

The chain is built from TRBV27 and TRBJ2-5, with 8 bases that match TRBD1. Trimming cost V 5 bases and J 5 bases; bases outside gene matches: 4. The CDR3 loop spans 13 amino acids. Germline-derived CDR1 and CDR2 are MNHEY and SMNVEV (reference sequence). This CDR3 is CASSLRTGETQYF. The DNA for the CDR3 is TGTGCCAGCAGTCTCAGGACAGGGGAGACCCAGTACTTC.

The V gene is TRBV4-1, the J gene TRBJ1-2; 8 bases match TRBD1. After removal of 0 bases from V and 4 bases from J, the junction contained 4 bases not matched to a gene. CDR3 size: 15 residues. Germline V gene data show CDR1 as MGHRA and CDR2 as YSYEKL. CDR3 coding DNA: TGCGCCAGCAGCCAAGAAATTACAGGGGGCTATGGCTACACCTTC. Protein: CASSQEITGGYGYTF.

In regard to this clone: This same CDR3 is encoded by further DNA sequences in the sample. The rearrangement uses TRBV4-2 and TRBJ2-3; the D gene is possibly TRBD2 (6 bases). The CDR3 has 15 residues. V lost 1 base to trimming and J lost 1 base, with 9 bases between them. Germline loops: CDR1 LGHNA, CDR2 YNFKEQ. This CDR3 reads CASSQGTGGTDTQYF. In DNA, the CDR3 is TGTGCCAGCAGCCAAGGGACGGGGGGCACAGATACGCAGTATTTT.